This T cell receptor (beta chain) is from a study of cytomegalovirus exposure and HLA in healthy donors. For the study at large: Roughly 92 million unique TCRs, all from HLA-typed donors, were included in an early release of the data. Overall study findings and caveats: In an earlier analysis, about 87% or about 30%: the productive usage of most TCR beta V segments. CMV serostatus was the only immune exposure information that was available. Rarity marked most TCR sequences, yet some public TCRs occurred in many donors.

Germline V gives CDR1 MDHEN, CDR2 SYDVKM. V shed 6 bases and J 5 bases; nucleotides not matched to a gene: 8. The CDR3 is made up of 15 amino acids. This clone was counted a single time. Its specificity is unknown. With 60 Vbeta and 13 Jbeta primers, the PCR was carried out. Libraries were prepared by immunoSEQ multiplex PCR; TCRdb keeps only in-frame clonotypes and omits some of them. The repertoire holds around 140,000 clones, with roughly 72% as singletons. The chain links TRBV28 to TRBJ2-5; 11 nucleotides match TRBD2. The clonotype originates from a male donor in good health and CMV-seronegative. Material: PBMCs. CDR3 DNA sequence: TGTGCCAGCAGCCCACCCGGGACTAGCGGTGAGACCCAGTACTTC. Protein product: CASSPPGTSGETQYF.